The 9 T cell receptor beta chains in this list originate from one sample, sequenced in a study of cytomegalovirus exposure and HLA in healthy donors. The PCR contained 60 Vbeta and 13 Jbeta primers. Sequencing was performed with immunoSEQ multiplex PCR; in TCRdb, only in-frame clones are kept and a portion is missing. The sample has 170,000 or so clones, 65% to 85% seen once; the top ten hold around 2.2%. Source material: PBMCs. These receptors were obtained from a man aged 55 to 70 in good health and CMV-seronegative.

On this clone itself: No DNA is shown, since the ends of the CDR3 on it are uncertain; the CDR3 is the one TCRdb lists. J is TRBJ1-5 and V is TRBV12-5; the DNA was not used to check the table's D call, TRBD1. In germline, CDR1 is LGHNT, CDR2 FRNRAP. Termini included, the CDR3 measures 20 amino acids. CDR3 residues: CASGLERDRAASYSNQPQHF.

J is TRBJ2-2 and V is TRBV10-2, with D possibly TRBD1 on 5 matching bases. Germline V gene sequence: CDR1 WSHSY, CDR2 SAAADI. The V end lost 3 bases, the J end lost 5 bases, and 7 bases lay between the germline ends. The CDR3 is made up of 13 amino acids. The CDR3 DNA is TGCGCCAGCAGTGATGCAGGGACCGGGGAGCTGTTTTTT. Encoded protein: CASSDAGTGELFF.

The rearrangement joins TRBV5-1 to TRBJ2-7, with 7 bases lining up with TRBD1. The CDR3 has 14 residues. Trimming took 4 bases from V and 0 from J; bases not matched to a gene: 4. From germline, CDR1 is SGHRS and CDR2 YFSETQ. The CDR3 DNA reads as TGCGCCAGCAGCCGGGACAGTCCCTCCTACGAGCAGTACTTC. Translated: CASSRDSPSYEQYF.

Only a few counts were recorded for this clone. The gene calls are TRBV5-4 and TRBJ1-4, with 7 bases fitting TRBD1. Germline CDR1 and CDR2: SGHNT and YYREEE (reference sequence). CDR3 length equals 16 residues. With 4 bases clipped from V and 2 bases from J, the junction kept 8 bases outside the gene matches. DNA of the CDR3: TGTGCCAGCAGCGCCAAAAAACAGGGGACTAATGAAAAACTGTTTTTT. This gives the protein CASSAKKQGTNEKLFF.

The rearrangement links TRBV14 to TRBJ2-1; TRBD2 matches 13 bases. CDR3 size: 17 residues. V trimming: 4 bases; J trimming: 5 bases; junction bases outside the gene matches: 8. The germline gives CDR1 SGHDN, CDR2 FVKESK. DNA of the CDR3: TGTGCCAGCAGCCCCCGCCCGGGGACTAGCGGGAACAATGAGCAGTTCTTC. Its translation is CASSPRPGTSGNNEQFF.

This chain links TRBV5-1 with TRBJ2-3, with D possibly being TRBD1 (5 bases). Trimming removed 4 bases from V and 0 bases from J, with 24 bases in between. Germline lookup yields CDR1 SGHRS and CDR2 YFSETQ. The CDR3 sequence is 19 residues long. CDR3 sequence (DNA): TGCGCCAGCAGCCCTGGGTTAGGGGCAGGTCGTCCTAGCACAGATACGCAGTATTTT. Residues: CASSPGLGAGRPSTDTQYF.

J is TRBJ1-1 and V is TRBV2, with 7 bases aligning to TRBD1. The junction had 9 bases not matched to a gene; V was cut back by 5 bases and J by 6 bases. The length of the CDR3 is 14 residues. CDR1 SNHLY and CDR2 FYNNEI come from the germline V gene. The CDR3, as DNA: TGTGCCAGCAGTCGAGGGGGCGCGATCTCTGAAGCTTTCTTT. Amino acid sequence: CASSRGGAISEAFF.

The V and J genes are TRBV7-8 and TRBJ2-7; 10 positions agree with TRBD2. V lost 5 bases and J lost 7; bases outside the gene matches: 17. This CDR3 has 17 amino acids. The germline gives CDR1 SGHVS, CDR2 FQNEAQ. CDR3: CASSPTSGNLPSGEQYF. Written as DNA, the CDR3 is TGTGCCAGCAGCCCCACTAGCGGGAACCTTCCGTCGGGGGAGCAGTACTTC.

V gene TRBV7-8 combines with J gene TRBJ2-7; 8 positions match TRBD2. Germline CDR1 reads SGHVS; CDR2 reads FQNEAQ. V was pared by 2 bases and J by 5 bases, with 8 bases of the junction left unmatched. There are 15 residues in the CDR3. DNA for the CDR3: TGTGCCAGCAGCTTATTTAGCGGGAAGGAGCACGAGCAGTACTTC. As protein: CASSLFSGKEHEQYF. Together with reference TRBV7-8 and TRBJ2-7, the CDR3 gives the full variable domain: GAGVSQSPRYKVAKRGQDVALRCDPISGHVSLFWYQQALGQGPEFLTYFQNEAQLDKSGLPSDRFFAERPEGSVSTLKIQRTQQEDSAVYLCASSLFSGKEHEQYFGPGTRLTVT.